One and the same sample provided the 21 T cell receptor beta chains below, sequenced in a study of blood T cell repertoires in COVID-19. Assay: immunoSEQ multiplex PCR; the TCRdb copy retains only in-frame clones and omits some. The sample carries over 200,000 clones, roughly 86% recorded once. Sequenced: peripheral blood. Receptor source: a woman aged 55-75 years with acute or convalescent COVID-19.

V and J are TRBV9 and TRBJ2-1, with D possibly matching TRBD1 (5 bases). V was trimmed by 0 bases and J by 10 bases, leaving 11 bases between them. This CDR3 comprises 13 residues. Germline CDR1 and CDR2: SGDLS and YYNGEE. The CDR3 nucleotides are TGTGCCAGCAGCGTAGCTGGTCGGACAGAGCAGTTCTTC. Translated, it gives CASSVAGRTEQFF.

The V call is TRBV28, the J call TRBJ2-7, with 7 positions matching TRBD1. The germline V gene has CDR1 MDHEN and CDR2 SYDVKM. The V and J ends lost 3 bases and 2 bases, in that order; junction bases with no gene match: 4. The length of the CDR3 is 14 residues. CDR3 coding DNA: TGTGCCAGCAGTTTTCACAGGGGTCCCTACGAGCAGTACTTC. It yields the protein CASSFHRGPYEQYF.

The chain is built from TRBV5-1 and TRBJ2-7; D ambiguous. Trimming cost V 1 base and J 3 bases, with 5 bases left between them. From germline, CDR1 is SGHRS and CDR2 YFSETQ. The CDR3 consists of 12 residues. CDR3 loop: CASSLTSYEQYF. CDR3 sequence (DNA): TGCGCCAGCAGCTTGACCAGCTACGAGCAGTACTTC.

This rearrangement joins TRBV15 to TRBJ1-5, with 8 bases that match TRBD1. This CDR3 contains 15 residues. Germline trimming cut 2 bases from V and 6 bases from J; bases unmatched to any gene: 6. Per the germline V gene, CDR1 is LNHNV and CDR2 is YYDKDF (reference sequence). The CDR3 region has the DNA TGTGCCACCAGCAGAAGGACAGGGCCAGGTCAGCCCCAGCATTTT. Translation gives CATSRRTGPGQPQHF.

The chain links TRBV3-1 (or the pseudogene TRBV3-2) to TRBJ2-4, with 9 bases lining up with TRBD2. The germline V gene encodes CDR1 LGHDT and CDR2 YNNKEL (reference sequence). Germline trimming cut 5 bases from V and 2 bases from J; bases unmatched to any gene: 19. The CDR3 spans 20 residues. CDR3 residues: CASSSPFLAGSPLTKNIQYF. CDR3 DNA sequence: TGTGCCAGCAGCTCACCATTCCTAGCGGGATCCCCTCTTACCAAAAACATTCAGTACTTC.

This clone appeared once. This chain joins TRBV28 and TRBJ1-6; possible D gene TRBD1, 5 bases. The CDR3 consists of 13 residues. CDR1 is MDHEN, CDR2 SYDVKM, per germline. The ends were cut back, 8 bases at V and 4 bases at J, with 9 bases in the middle. The CDR3 sequence is CASWGGYNSPLHF. In nucleotides, the CDR3 is TGTGCCAGCTGGGGGGGGTATAATTCACCCCTCCACTTT.

Only a few counts were recorded for this clone. The V gene is TRBV19, the J gene TRBJ2-2; weak D call: TRBD1 (6 bases). Per the germline V gene, CDR1 is LNHDA and CDR2 is SQIVND (reference sequence). V lost 4 bases, J lost 6 bases, and 15 bases lay in between. The CDR3 runs 15 residues. CDR3 nucleotide sequence: TGTGCCAGTAGTAAGAGACAGGAGACTTCCGGGGAGCTGTTTTTT. Its translation is CASSKRQETSGELFF.

The CDR3 sequence is CASSLLNRANTEAFF. The CDR3, as DNA: TGTGCCAGCAGCTTACTCAACAGAGCCAACACTGAAGCTTTCTTT. The chain has TRBV2 and TRBJ1-1, with D hard to call. The CDR3 has 15 residues. V was clipped by 6 bases and J by 2 bases, with 16 bases between them. CDR1 is SNHLY, CDR2 FYNNEI, per germline.

This chain connects TRBV18 to TRBJ1-6; possibly TRBD1 for D (6 bases). V lost 4 bases, J lost 5 bases, and 15 bases lay in between. From germline, CDR1 is KGHSH and CDR2 LQKENI. The CDR3 totals 16 residues. The CDR3 nucleotides read TGTGCCAGCTCACTAGACACCCCAGGGGATAATTCACCCCTCCACTTT. Translated: CASSLDTPGDNSPLHF.

A single count supports this clone. This rearrangement joins TRBV7-9 to TRBJ2-3, with 10 bases identical to TRBD1. V lost 4 bases to trimming and J lost 2 bases; unmatched junction nucleotides: 3. The CDR3 spans 15 residues. The germline gives CDR1 SEHNR, CDR2 FQNEAQ (reference sequence). In DNA form, the CDR3 reads TGTGCCAGCAGCTCGGGACAGGGGAACACAGATACGCAGTATTTT. Translation: CASSSGQGNTDTQYF.

The chain has TRBV18 and TRBJ2-5; no clear D gene. There are 13 residues in the CDR3. V dropped 8 bases and J dropped 1 base, with 11 bases sitting between them. The germline CDR1 and CDR2 sequences are KGHSH and LQKENI. The chain's CDR3 is CASLKSLQETQYF. As DNA, the CDR3 is TGTGCCAGCCTTAAATCCCTCCAAGAGACCCAGTACTTC.

Here the CDR3 reads CASSQVEGGLWNIQYF. CDR3 in DNA: TGCGCCAGCAGCCAAGTCGAGGGGGGGCTCTGGAACATTCAGTACTTC. The J gene is TRBJ2-4, the V gene TRBV4-1, with D perhaps matching TRBD2 (7 bases). The CDR3 spans 16 residues. The germline V gene encodes CDR1 MGHRA and CDR2 YSYEKL. Trimming cost V 1 base and J 7 bases, with 17 bases left between them.

The CDR3 sequence: CASSLLQGESSYEQYF. The CDR3 bases are TGTGCCAGCAGTTTATTACAGGGGGAGAGCTCCTACGAGCAGTACTTC. The chain employs TRBV28 and TRBJ2-7; 8 bases line up with TRBD1. The CDR3 spans 16 residues. Trimming took 1 base from V and 0 from J; bases not matched to a gene: 5. Germline V gene sequence: CDR1 MDHEN, CDR2 SYDVKM. Based on the CDR3 plus reference TRBV28 and TRBJ2-7, the full variable domain is DVKVTQSSRYLVKRTGEKVFLECVQDMDHENMFWYRQDPGLGLRLIYFSYDVKMKEKGDIPEGYSVSREKKERFSLILESASTNQTSMYLCASSLLQGESSYEQYFGPGTRLTVT.

The rearrangement joins TRBV5-8 to TRBJ2-1; a weak D match, TRBD2 (5 bases). V lost 2 bases, J lost 0 bases, and 12 bases lay in between. The CDR3 runs 16 residues. The germline gives CDR1 SGHTS, CDR2 YDEGEE. The CDR3 DNA reads TGTGCCAGCAGCTTTAAGCGGACTCTCTCCTACAATGAGCAGTTCTTC. This translates into CASSFKRTLSYNEQFF.

The genes are TRBV6-4 and TRBJ2-3, with D perhaps matching TRBD2 (6 bases). Germline loops: CDR1 MRHNA, CDR2 SNTAGT. The CDR3 consists of 14 residues. The germline V and J ends were trimmed by 6 bases and 2 bases, with 12 bases remaining between them. The CDR3, as DNA: TGTGCCAGCAGGCTGACTAGTACCACAGATACGCAGTATTTT. As protein: CASRLTSTTDTQYF.

The chain carries TRBV30 and TRBJ2-3; 10 bases are shared with TRBD2. Trimming at V came to 1 base and at J to 2 bases, leaving 3 bases not matched to a gene. This CDR3 region has 15 residues. Germline assignment: CDR1 GTSNPN and CDR2 SVGIG (reference sequence). CDR3 loop: CAWSGGTSDTDTQYF. The CDR3 DNA sequence: TGTGCCTGGAGTGGCGGGACTAGCGACACAGATACGCAGTATTTT.

The rearrangement joins TRBV6-5 to TRBJ1-5, with TRBD1 matching 7 bases. CDR3 length equals 15 residues. CDR1 and CDR2 (germline): MNHEY, SVGAGI. The ends lost 7 bases at V and 6 bases at J; junction bases unmatched: 12. The CDR3 region is CASTADRAGRQPQHF. CDR3 coding DNA: TGTGCCAGCACCGCAGACAGGGCGGGCCGTCAGCCCCAGCATTTT.

In its sample, this clone was seen once. The rearrangement joins TRBV7-2 to TRBJ1-5; perhaps TRBD1 as D (6 bases). The CDR3 runs 14 residues. Germline V gene data show CDR1 as SGHTA and CDR2 as FQGNSA. The V gene lost 3 bases and the J gene lost 5 bases, with 11 bases spanning the gap. The CDR3 bases are TGTGCCAGCAGCTTTGACAGGCGGGATCAGCCCCAGCATTTT. The encoded protein is CASSFDRRDQPQHF.

The chain carries TRBV29-1 and TRBJ2-2; TRBD2 matches at 8 bases. The CDR3 length is 14 residues. In germline, CDR1 is SQVTM, CDR2 ANQGSEA. Germline trimming cut 5 bases from V and 1 base from J; bases unmatched to any gene: 3. The CDR3 spells CSVRAGGNTGELFF. The CDR3 nucleotides are TGCAGCGTTAGGGCGGGAGGGAACACCGGGGAGCTGTTTTTT.

The chain has TRBV7-9 and TRBJ1-1; D might be TRBD1 (5 bases). The V and J ends lost 3 bases and 2 bases respectively, with 10 bases between them. In germline, CDR1 is SEHNR, CDR2 FQNEAQ (reference sequence). The CDR3 loop spans 14 amino acids. The CDR3 region is CASSFNQGNTEAFF. Written as DNA, the CDR3 is TGTGCCAGCAGCTTCAATCAGGGAAACACTGAAGCTTTCTTT. Drawing the rest from reference TRBV7-9 and TRBJ1-1, the complete variable domain is DTGVSQNPRHKITKRGQNVTFRCDPISEHNRLYWYRQTLGQGPEFLTYFQNEAQLEKSRLLSDRFSAERPKGSFSTLEIQRTEQGDSAMYLCASSFNQGNTEAFFGQGTRLTVV.

A word on this clone: At one end the junction does not follow the germline gene, possibly because of a read error. V is TRBV2 and J is TRBJ1-4; TRBD1 matches 7 bases. CDR3 length equals 14 residues. Germline assignment: CDR1 SNHLY and CDR2 FYNNEI. The CDR3 here is CASSEDRDHEKLFF. The CDR3 bases are TGTGCCAGCAGCGAAGACAGGGATCATGAAAAACTGTTTTTT.